The clone carrying this T cell receptor (beta chain) was detected only a few times. Its antigen remains unknown. The entry originates in a study of blood T cells in healthy people across ages. Study-wide results and limits: The fall in TCR beta diversity per million T cells was roughly linear with age.

Together with a sample-barcoded 5' primer, a J-beta primer mix was included in a second PCR lasting roughly 7 to 11 cycles. From the 5' RACE reads, TCRdb called clonotypes with MiXCR, one entry per CDR3 protein. The sample shows 800,000 to 950,000 distinct CDR3 sequences, about 29% of them seen only once. No fewer than 7 million PBMCs went into each sample. These same data were also listed under a study on T cells of mothers and their children. That report adds: When mothers and children were related, their normalized repertoire overlap, which was always slightly higher, did not differ significantly from that of unrelated pairs.

This clonotype was sampled from a woman in her 40s in good health. The sample consisted of blood.

The CDR3 nucleotides are TGTGCCAGCAGCCAAGGTGGGGTACGCGAGCAGTACTTC. Amino acids: CASSQGGVREQYF. The rearrangement joins TRBV3-1 to TRBJ2-5; unclear D gene. The end of the DNA is better explained by TRBJ2-7, so the J call may be wrong. The germline V gene has CDR1 LGHDT and CDR2 YNNKEL (reference sequence). The CDR3 runs to 13 residues.